Listed below are T cell receptor beta chains from one sample, sequenced in a study of blood T cell repertoires in COVID-19. Produced via immunoSEQ multiplex PCR; TCRdb's table is partial and in-frame only. This table holds 390,000 or so clones, 87% found once. Source material: peripheral blood. All receptors derive from a woman in her twenties or thirties with COVID-19, enrolled during active disease. Each CDR3 is given with its conserved first and last residue. D genes are given only for firm matches.

j_call,v_call,d_call,cdr3_nt,cdr3_aa
TRBJ1-2,TRBV19,.,TGTGCCAGTAGTATTGACAGGACTTATGGCTACACCTTC,CASSIDRTYGYTF
TRBJ1-1,TRBV5-1,.,TGCGCCAGCAGCCCCTGGGGCAGAATTATGAACACTGAAGCTTTCTTT,CASSPWGRIMNTEAFF
TRBJ2-1,TRBV9,TRBD1,TGTGCCAGCAGCGAATATATTGGACAGGGCCCCTACAATGAGCAGTTCTTC,CASSEYIGQGPYNEQFF
TRBJ2-7,TRBV15,.,TGTGCCACCAGCGGGGACGCGCGGCGGGGCTACGAGCAGTACTTC,CATSGDARRGYEQYF
TRBJ2-2,TRBV2,TRBD1,TGTGCCAGCAGTCCCGACAGGGGTTATTCTTCGAACACCGGGGAGCTGTTTTTT,CASSPDRGYSSNTGELFF
TRBJ2-7,TRBV4-1,.,TGCGCCAGCAGCCAATCCCGGACAGCCTCCTACGAGCAGTACTTC,CASSQSRTASYEQYF
TRBJ1-2,TRBV4-1,.,TGCGCCAGCAGCCAAGTTGGGGCCGGGCATGGCTACACCTTC,CASSQVGAGHGYTF
TRBJ1-1,TRBV10-2,TRBD1,TGCGCCAGCAACCCGGACAGGAGGAACACTGAAGCTTTCTTT,CASNPDRRNTEAFF
TRBJ2-7,TRBV24-1,TRBD1,TGTGCCACCAGTCCCGACAGGGGGCAGGACGAGCAGTACTTC,CATSPDRGQDEQYF
TRBJ2-1,TRBV11-2,TRBD2,TGTGCCAGCAGCCAATTGGGGCTAGCGGGATGGGTAGGGCAGTTCTTC,CASSQLGLAGWVGQFF
TRBJ2-1,TRBV6-4,TRBD2,TGTGCCAGCAGTAGACTAGCGGGAGGGAACAATGAGCAGTTCTTC,CASSRLAGGNNEQFF
TRBJ2-1,TRBV18,TRBD1,TGTGCCAGCTCACCGGGACAGGCCTCCTACAATGAGCAGTTCTTC,CASSPGQASYNEQFF
TRBJ2-4,TRBV2,TRBD1,TGTGCCAGCAGTGCCCTACGACAGGGTTTGTTGGACATTCAGTACTTC,CASSALRQGLLDIQYF